The source of this T cell receptor beta chain is a study of human T cells and chemical hapten exposure. Study outcomes and limitations: Expanded TCRs were compared with controls, and the expanded TCRs formed significantly more large CDR3 similarity clusters. Because they had alopecia, donors may respond immunologically unlike healthy people.

As for this clonotype: Antigen specificity is unknown.

TCRdb processed the RACE reads anew with MiXCR; each CDR3 protein has one entry. Among 75,000 to 90,000 distinct CDR3 sequences listed, 10% to 12% were seen once. V lost 2 bases to trimming and J lost 3 bases, with 10 bases between them. The CDR3 covers 14 residues. Germline V CDR1 and CDR2: KGHSH, LQKENI. The time point: patch test 3, about 24 weeks after DPC sensitization. Sample treatment: therapeutic diphenylcyclopropenone sensitization with weekly scalp DPC. Investigators collected blood before applying each patch test. Alopecia patients, 18 to 70 years old and DPC-suitable, served as donors. This chain uses TRBV18 with TRBJ1-1; weak D call: TRBD1 (6 bases). This clonotype originated in a woman aged 45-65 years with alopecia areata. Some clones in this sample may be carry-over from other donors' samples. The sample here was whole blood, taken in connection with sensitization to the hapten diphenylcyclopropenone (DPC). The CDR3 DNA reads TGTGCCAGCTCACCAGCTCAGGGGTACACTGAAGCTTTCTTT. It codes for CASSPAQGYTEAFF.